Listed here are 25 T cell receptor beta chains from one sample, sequenced in a study of T cells after posttransplantation cyclophosphamide. The repertoire was sequenced with immunoSEQ multiplex PCR; TCRdb's copy has only in-frame clones and lacks some. The repertoire consists of about 9,200 clones, with over 95% occurring once and the leading ten covering 0.2% to 0.3%. Sequenced material: naive CD8+ T cells sorted from PBMCs. These receptors were taken from a man in his fifties or sixties in good health, CMV-negative, and a related stem cell transplant donor.

The chain's CDR3 is CATARGDTQYF. CDR3 sequence (DNA): TGTGCCACCGCTAGGGGGGATACGCAGTATTTT. This chain uses TRBV25-1 with TRBJ2-3; the D gene is possibly TRBD1 (6 bases). Trimming removed 10 bases from V and 6 bases from J, with 11 bases in between. The CDR3 covers 11 residues. The germline V gene has CDR1 MGHDK and CDR2 SYGVNS. The complete variable domain, with remaining parts taken from reference TRBV25-1 and TRBJ2-3, reads EADIYQTPRYLVIGTGKKITLECSQTMGHDKMYWYQQDPGMELHLIHYSYGVNSTEKGDLSSESTVSRIRTEHFPLTLESARPSHTSQYLCATARGDTQYFGPGTRLTVL.

This clone has only a few counts. V and J are TRBV11-3 and TRBJ2-1; tentative D call: TRBD1 (5 bases). The CDR3 loop spans 13 amino acids. The germline V gene has CDR1 SGHNT and CDR2 YENEEA. Trimming left V 1 base short and J 9 bases short, with 10 bases between. The CDR3 loop is CASSLGRVREQFF. In DNA, the CDR3 is TGTGCCAGCAGCTTAGGCAGGGTTCGTGAGCAGTTCTTC. The variable domain in full, with the rest retrieved from reference TRBV11-3 and TRBJ2-1, is EAGVVQSPRYKIIEKKQPVAFWCNPISGHNTLYWYLQNLGQGPELLIRYENEEAVDDSQLPKDRFSAERLKGVDSTLKIQPAELGDSAVYLCASSLGRVREQFFGPGTRLTVL.

The genes are TRBV27 and TRBJ2-1, with 10 bases aligning to TRBD2. The germline CDR1 and CDR2 sequences are MNHEY and SMNVEV (reference sequence). The V and J ends lost 4 bases and 2 bases, in that order; junction bases with no gene match: 8. This CDR3 spans 17 amino acids. DNA of the CDR3: TGTGCCAGCAGTTCCCCTAAAGCGGGAGGGCCCTACAATGAGCAGTTCTTC. Translating gives CASSSPKAGGPYNEQFF.

CDR3 in amino acids: CASSSALAGYGDTQYF. The CDR3 DNA sequence: TGCGCCAGCAGCTCGGCCCTAGCGGGGTATGGAGATACGCAGTATTTT. The rearrangement links TRBV5-1 to TRBJ2-3; 9 bases are shared with TRBD2. CDR1 and CDR2 (germline): SGHRS, YFSETQ. This CDR3 spans 16 amino acids. V lost 3 bases to trimming and J lost 5 bases; unmatched junction nucleotides: 10.

The rearrangement links TRBV27 to TRBJ2-5; weak D call: TRBD2 (5 bases). The CDR3 contains 14 residues. V was cut by 3 bases and J by 1 base, with 9 bases left in between. The V gene's germline CDR1 is MNHEY and CDR2 SMNVEV (reference sequence). The CDR3 protein is CASSFAGTQETQYF. The CDR3 DNA follows: TGTGCCAGCAGTTTCGCGGGCACCCAAGAGACCCAGTACTTC.

V usage is TRBV2 and J usage is TRBJ2-7; D remains unclear. Germline V CDR1 and CDR2: SNHLY, FYNNEI. This CDR3 has 16 amino acids. V lost 2 bases and J 0 bases, leaving 14 bases between the germline ends. CDR3 residues: CASSESKWSRSYEQYF. The CDR3 DNA follows: TGTGCCAGCAGTGAAAGCAAATGGAGCCGCTCCTACGAGCAGTACTTC.

The chain couples TRBV7-9 to TRBJ2-3, with 8 bases that match TRBD2. The CDR3 has 16 amino acids. V lost 6 bases, J lost 4 bases, and 12 bases stayed unmatched. Per the germline V gene, CDR1 is SEHNR and CDR2 is FQNEAQ (reference sequence). CDR3 loop: CASSPGLAREADTQYF. Written as DNA, the CDR3 is TGTGCCAGCAGTCCCGGACTAGCACGAGAGGCAGATACGCAGTATTTT.

This chain uses TRBV2 with TRBJ2-7; TRBD1 matches at 10 bases. This CDR3 contains 14 residues. From germline, CDR1 is SNHLY and CDR2 FYNNEI. The trim removed 7 bases at V and 4 bases at J, leaving 7 bases unmatched. Here the CDR3 DNA reads TGTGCCAGCATTACCGGGACAGGGGTTTACGAGCAGTACTTC. Encoded protein: CASITGTGVYEQYF.

Points on this clone: Relative to the germline gene, one junction end is altered; a read error may explain this. The chain carries TRBV10-2 and TRBJ2-5, with TRBD1 as a possible D gene (6 bases). CDR1 is WSHSY, CDR2 SAAADI, per germline. The CDR3 is made up of 16 amino acids. CDR3 sequence (DNA): TGCGCCAGCAGGACAGGATCTGGGGGCAACCACGAGACCCAGTACTTC. Encoded protein: CASRTGSGGNHETQYF.

This chain joins TRBV25-1 and TRBJ2-7; D perhaps matches TRBD2 (6 bases). CDR1 MGHDK and CDR2 SYGVNS come from the germline V gene. The CDR3 extends over 14 amino acids. The V and J ends lost 1 base and 5 bases respectively, with 12 bases between them. CDR3 loop: CASSEWPRRDEQYF. The DNA for the CDR3 is TGTGCCAGCAGTGAATGGCCCCGGAGGGACGAGCAGTACTTC.

V and J are TRBV14 and TRBJ2-5; TRBD2 agrees at 15 bases. The DNA end is a closer match to TRBJ2-7, so the J assignment may be wrong. The CDR3 has 17 residues. Germline V gene sequence: CDR1 SGHDN, CDR2 FVKESK. The CDR3 bases are TGTGCCAGCAGCCAGGGGACTAGCGGGGGGCTCTCCTACGAGCAGTACTTC. Protein sequence: CASSQGTSGGLSYEQYF.

V is TRBV11-2 and J is TRBJ2-7, with 9 bases matching TRBD2. Losses at the gene ends were 1 base for V and 3 bases for J; bases not matched to a gene: 1. CDR1 and CDR2 from the germline V gene are SGHAT and FQNNGV. This CDR3 has 14 amino acids. The CDR3 loop is CASSLGGRGYEQYF. CDR3 nucleotide sequence: TGTGCCAGCAGCTTAGGCGGGAGGGGCTACGAGCAGTACTTC.

The chain links TRBV5-6 to TRBJ2-7; D not resolved. CDR1 and CDR2 from the germline V gene are SGHDT and YYEEEE. Trimming pared 0 bases from V and 1 base from J, leaving 8 bases between. This CDR3 region has 14 residues. For the CDR3, the DNA is TGTGCCAGCAGCTTGGATCTCCTATCCTACGAGCAGTACTTC. Protein: CASSLDLLSYEQYF.

This chain links TRBV7-9 with TRBJ2-5; 7 nucleotides align to TRBD1. CDR1 is SEHNR and CDR2 is FQNEAQ in the germline V gene (reference sequence). The CDR3 sequence is 15 residues long. Trimming cost V 4 bases and J 2 bases; bases outside gene matches: 7. The CDR3 DNA reads as TGTGCCAGCAGCTCTCGACAGGGCTATCAAGAGACCCAGTACTTC. This gives the protein CASSSRQGYQETQYF. The whole variable domain, remainder taken from reference TRBV7-9 and TRBJ2-5, is DTGVSQNPRHKITKRGQNVTFRCDPISEHNRLYWYRQTLGQGPEFLTYFQNEAQLEKSRLLSDRFSAERPKGSFSTLEIQRTEQGDSAMYLCASSSRQGYQETQYFGPGTRLLVL.

V is TRBV5-1 and J is TRBJ2-7; D ambiguous. This CDR3 is built from 12 residues. Germline-derived CDR1 and CDR2 are SGHRS and YFSETQ. Trimming shortened V by 1 base and J by 4 bases, and 6 bases separated the two germline ends. The CDR3 DNA follows: TGCGCCAGCAGCTTGTCCCAATACGAGCAGTACTTC. It yields the protein CASSLSQYEQYF.

Comment on this clone: One junction end does not reproduce the germline sequence, and a read error may be involved. The chain employs TRBV7-7 and TRBJ2-1, with 12 bases that match TRBD2. CDR3 length equals 18 residues. CDR1 and CDR2 from the germline V gene are SSHAT and FNYEAQ (reference sequence). This CDR3 is CASSTGLAGQYSYNEQFF. CDR3 in DNA: TGTGCTAGCAGCACCGGACTAGCGGGACAGTACTCCTACAATGAGCAGTTCTTC.

The chain is built from TRBV4-1 and TRBJ2-7; no reliable D call. The CDR3 totals 14 residues. The V gene lost 6 bases and the J gene lost 4 bases, with 16 bases spanning the gap. CDR1 is MGHRA, CDR2 YSYEKL, per germline. The CDR3 DNA sequence: TGCGCCAGCAGACCGTCACCCCTGAGTTACGAGCAGTACTTC. Its translation: CASRPSPLSYEQYF.

V and J are TRBV5-5 and TRBJ2-5, with 7 bases identical to TRBD1. Germline loops: CDR1 SGHKS, CDR2 YYEKEE (reference sequence). V was pared by 4 bases and J by 4 bases, with 16 bases of the junction left unmatched. This CDR3 contains 17 residues. The CDR3 bases are TGTGCCAGCAGCCGGGACAGCCTTACACGCAAGGGAGAGACCCAGTACTTC. Protein: CASSRDSLTRKGETQYF.

The chain uses TRBV2 and TRBJ2-1; 8 nucleotides agree with TRBD2. CDR3 length equals 16 residues. In germline, CDR1 is SNHLY, CDR2 FYNNEI. J gave up 8 bases and V 0 bases, and 9 bases lay outside the gene matches. CDR3 bases: TGTGCCAGCAGTGAAGCGCTTGGGACTAGTAAGGATGAGCAGTTCTTC. Translation: CASSEALGTSKDEQFF. Full variable domain (remainder filled in from reference TRBV2 and TRBJ2-1): EPEVTQTPSHQVTQMGQEVILRCVPISNHLYFYWYRQILGQKVEFLVSFYNNEISEKSEIFDDQFSVERPDGSNFTLKIRSTKLEDSAMYFCASSEALGTSKDEQFFGPGTRLTVL.

The V gene is TRBV4-3, the J gene TRBJ2-3, with 7 nucleotides matching TRBD1. This CDR3 contains 16 residues. The germline CDR1 and CDR2 sequences are LGHNA and YSLEER. V shed 1 base, J shed 3 bases, and the junction held 7 bases outside the gene matches. CDR3 region: CASSQASGQMTDTQYF. CDR3 coding DNA: TGCGCCAGCAGCCAAGCTTCGGGACAGATGACAGATACGCAGTATTTT.

The chain employs TRBV27 and TRBJ2-1, with D possibly matching TRBD2 (5 bases). Germline loops: CDR1 MNHEY, CDR2 SMNVEV (reference sequence). Trimming took off 4 bases at V and 7 bases at J, with 20 bases between the two ends. CDR3 length equals 16 residues. The DNA for the CDR3 is TGTGCCAGCAGTTCACTCATGTCGGGATTGGCGAATGAGCAGTTCTTC. Protein: CASSSLMSGLANEQFF.

This clone was seen once. CDR3 bases: TGTGCCAGCAGACGCGCGGGACAGCAAGAGACCCAGTACTTC. Its translation: CASRRAGQQETQYF. The chain is built from TRBV6-1 and TRBJ2-5; tentatively, D is TRBD1 (7 bases). Per germline, CDR1 MNHNS and CDR2 SASEGT. The CDR3 consists of 14 residues. With 6 bases removed from V and 2 bases from J, the gap between germline ends came to 13 bases.

This clone was counted between two and nine times. V is TRBV4-1 and J is TRBJ2-1; tentative D call: TRBD2 (5 bases). V was trimmed by 0 bases and J by 10 bases, leaving 10 bases between them. CDR3 length: 13 amino acids. Per germline, CDR1 MGHRA and CDR2 YSYEKL. The CDR3 sequence is CASSQDLEREQFF. The CDR3 coding sequence is TGCGCCAGCAGCCAAGATCTGGAGCGGGAGCAGTTCTTC.

V is TRBV6-1 and J is TRBJ1-1, with D uncertain. V lost 6 bases, J lost 11 bases, and 13 bases lay in between. From germline, CDR1 is MNHNS and CDR2 SASEGT. The CDR3 sequence is 11 residues long. CDR3 loop: CASSNTQWAFF. In nucleotides, the CDR3 is TGTGCCAGCAGCAATACCCAGTGGGCTTTCTTT.

The V and J genes are TRBV5-1 and TRBJ2-2, with 9 bases matching TRBD1. The germline V gene has CDR1 SGHRS and CDR2 YFSETQ. This CDR3 contains 15 residues. Trimming removed 4 bases from V and 1 base from J; junction bases left unmatched: 2. CDR3 nucleotide sequence: TGCGCCAGCAGCGTGGACAGGGGGAACACCGGGGAGCTGTTTTTT. Translated, it gives CASSVDRGNTGELFF.